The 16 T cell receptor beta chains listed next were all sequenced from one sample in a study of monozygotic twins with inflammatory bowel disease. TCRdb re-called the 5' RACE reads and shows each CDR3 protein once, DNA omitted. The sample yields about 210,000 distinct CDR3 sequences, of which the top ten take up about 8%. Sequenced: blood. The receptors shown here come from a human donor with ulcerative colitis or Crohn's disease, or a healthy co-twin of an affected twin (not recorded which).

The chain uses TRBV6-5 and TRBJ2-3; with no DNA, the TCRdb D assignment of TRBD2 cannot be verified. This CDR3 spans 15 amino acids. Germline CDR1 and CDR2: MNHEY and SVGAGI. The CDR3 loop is CASSSSGRAADTQYF.

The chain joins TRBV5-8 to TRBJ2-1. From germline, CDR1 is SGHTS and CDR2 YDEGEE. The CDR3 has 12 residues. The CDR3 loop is CASSFRVNEQFF.

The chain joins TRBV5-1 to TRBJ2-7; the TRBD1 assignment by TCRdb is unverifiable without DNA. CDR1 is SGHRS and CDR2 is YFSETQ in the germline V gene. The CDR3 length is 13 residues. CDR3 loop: CASRGTGQGEQYF.

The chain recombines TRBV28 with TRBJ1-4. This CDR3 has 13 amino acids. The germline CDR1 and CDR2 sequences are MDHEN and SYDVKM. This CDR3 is CASTFGDSEKLFF. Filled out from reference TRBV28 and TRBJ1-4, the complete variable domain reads DVKVTQSSRYLVKRTGEKVFLECVQDMDHENMFWYRQDPGLGLRLIYFSYDVKMKEKGDIPEGYSVSREKKERFSLILESASTNQTSMYLCASTFGDSEKLFFGSGTQLSVL.

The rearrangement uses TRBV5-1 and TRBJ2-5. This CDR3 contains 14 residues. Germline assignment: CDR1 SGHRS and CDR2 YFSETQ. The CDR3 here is CDSSLASVLETQYF.

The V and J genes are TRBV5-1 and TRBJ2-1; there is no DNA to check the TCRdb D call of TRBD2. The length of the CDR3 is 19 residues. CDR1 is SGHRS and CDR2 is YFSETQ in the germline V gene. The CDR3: CASSLVGLAGDSSYNEQFF.

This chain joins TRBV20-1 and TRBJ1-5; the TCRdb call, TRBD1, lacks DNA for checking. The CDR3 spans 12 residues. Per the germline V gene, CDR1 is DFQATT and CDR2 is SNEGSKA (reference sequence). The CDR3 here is CSARNPASPQHF.

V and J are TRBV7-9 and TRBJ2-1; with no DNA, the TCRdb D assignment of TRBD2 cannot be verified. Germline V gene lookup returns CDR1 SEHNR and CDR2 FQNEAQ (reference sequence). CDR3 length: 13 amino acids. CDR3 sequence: CASRGLPYNEQFF.

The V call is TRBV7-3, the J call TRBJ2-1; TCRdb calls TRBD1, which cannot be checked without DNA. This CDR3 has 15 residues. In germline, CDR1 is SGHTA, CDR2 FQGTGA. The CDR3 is CASSFRDRSPNEQFF.

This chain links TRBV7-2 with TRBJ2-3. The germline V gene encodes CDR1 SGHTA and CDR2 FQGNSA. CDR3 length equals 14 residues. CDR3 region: CASSSPTNTDTQYF.

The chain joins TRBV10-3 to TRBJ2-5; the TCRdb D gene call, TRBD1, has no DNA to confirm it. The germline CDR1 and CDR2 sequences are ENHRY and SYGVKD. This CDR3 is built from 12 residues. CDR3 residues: CAISVGGETQYF.

CDR3 sequence reads: CASGGFPTEAFF. V usage is TRBV14 and J usage is TRBJ1-1. Germline CDR1 and CDR2: SGHDN and FVKESK. The CDR3 runs to 12 residues.

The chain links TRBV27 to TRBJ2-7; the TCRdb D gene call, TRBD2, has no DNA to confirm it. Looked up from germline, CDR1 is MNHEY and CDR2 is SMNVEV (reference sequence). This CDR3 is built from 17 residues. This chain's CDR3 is CASSLQRGLSGTYEQYF.

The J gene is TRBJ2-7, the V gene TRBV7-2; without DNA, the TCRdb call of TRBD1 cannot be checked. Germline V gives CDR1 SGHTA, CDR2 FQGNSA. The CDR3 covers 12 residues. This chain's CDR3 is CASSLNRAEQYF.

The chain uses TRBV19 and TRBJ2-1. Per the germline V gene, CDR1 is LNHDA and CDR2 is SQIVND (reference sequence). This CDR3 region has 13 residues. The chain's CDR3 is CASSIGGYNEQFF.

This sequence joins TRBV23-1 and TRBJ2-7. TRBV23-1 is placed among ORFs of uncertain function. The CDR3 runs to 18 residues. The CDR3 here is CASSQYPTSTGAPYEQYF.